These 23 T cell receptor beta chains were sequenced from one sample in a study of blood T cell repertoires in COVID-19. The repertoire was sequenced with immunoSEQ multiplex PCR; TCRdb's copy has only in-frame clones and lacks some. The sample has about 170,000 clones; approximately 90% are singletons. Sequencing was performed on peripheral blood. The receptors were sampled from a man between 50 and 59 years old who had recovered from COVID-19.

J is TRBJ2-7 and V is TRBV2; 14 bases map to TRBD2. V was clipped by 4 bases and J by 0 bases; unmatched bases: 2. The CDR3 is 16 amino acids. From germline, CDR1 is SNHLY and CDR2 FYNNEI. CDR3 protein: CASSGLAGGHSYEQYF. CDR3 DNA sequence: TGTGCCAGCAGTGGACTAGCGGGAGGGCACTCCTACGAGCAGTACTTC.

The chain is built from TRBV19 and TRBJ2-2, with TRBD2 identical over 7 bases. The CDR3 has 16 amino acids. Germline lookup yields CDR1 LNHDA and CDR2 SQIVND (reference sequence). V gave up 3 bases and J gave up 8 bases; unmatched junction bases: 12. The CDR3 DNA sequence: TGTGCCAGTAGTATGGCGGTAGCGGGTAGCGGGGGGGAGCTGTTTTTT. Its translation: CASSMAVAGSGGELFF.

The chain links TRBV9 to TRBJ2-3; 12 nucleotides match TRBD2. The CDR3 has 16 residues. J gave up 0 bases and V 2 bases, and 1 base lay outside the gene matches. Germline V gene lookup returns CDR1 SGDLS and CDR2 YYNGEE. The CDR3 DNA follows: TGTGCCAGCAGCGTTCTAGCGGGGGGGAGCACAGATACGCAGTATTTT. Amino acids: CASSVLAGGSTDTQYF. The complete variable domain, with remaining parts taken from reference TRBV9 and TRBJ2-3, reads DSGVTQTPKHLITATGQRVTLRCSPRSGDLSVYWYQQSLDQGLQFLIQYYNGEERAKGNILERFSAQQFPDLHSELNLSSLELGDSALYFCASSVLAGGSTDTQYFGPGTRLTVL.

The chain has TRBV5-1 and TRBJ2-2, with 8 bases that match TRBD2. The CDR3 has 15 residues. V shed 7 bases, J shed 6 bases, and the junction held 11 bases outside the gene matches. Germline CDR1 is SGHRS and CDR2 is YFSETQ. CDR3: CASWGSGIASGELFF. The CDR3 DNA reads TGCGCCAGCTGGGGTAGCGGGATAGCTTCCGGGGAGCTGTTTTTT.

The chain links TRBV5-1 to TRBJ2-1, with 9 bases identical to TRBD2. The germline V gene has CDR1 SGHRS and CDR2 YFSETQ. The junction had 13 bases not matched to a gene; V was cut back by 0 bases and J by 3 bases. This CDR3 is 19 amino acids long. CDR3 DNA: TGCGCCAGCAGCTTGGTAAAAGCGGGAGGCCCTAAACTCTACAATGAGCAGTTCTTC. This sequence encodes CASSLVKAGGPKLYNEQFF.

The chain couples TRBV6-6 to TRBJ1-1; 7 positions agree with TRBD1. This CDR3 spans 14 amino acids. Per germline, CDR1 MNHNY and CDR2 SVGAGI (reference sequence). V lost 2 bases, J lost 0 bases, and 0 bases stayed unmatched. CDR3 residues: CASSYDRVNTEAFF. The CDR3 nucleotides read TGTGCCAGCAGTTACGACAGGGTGAACACTGAAGCTTTCTTT.

V usage is TRBV28 and J usage is TRBJ1-1, with 9 bases lining up with TRBD1. The CDR3 spans 15 residues. V shed 5 bases, J shed 6 bases, and the junction held 10 bases outside the gene matches. CDR1 MDHEN and CDR2 SYDVKM come from the germline V gene. In DNA, the CDR3 is TGTGCCAGCAGTACCCAACCGGGACAGGGCTCTGAAGCTTTCTTT. This translates into CASSTQPGQGSEAFF.

V is TRBV12-5 and J is TRBJ2-2, with a tentative D call TRBD2 (5 bases). Deletions cut 1 base from V and 10 bases from J, with 13 bases between. Germline values: CDR1 LGHNT, CDR2 FRNRAP. The CDR3 runs 14 residues. CDR3 DNA sequence: TGTGCTAGTGGTTTGGGGACCGAGGGAAAGGAGCTGTTTTTT. Protein sequence: CASGLGTEGKELFF.

The chain uses TRBV6-6 and TRBJ1-6; maybe TRBD1 (6 bases). Trimming took off 10 bases at V and 9 bases at J, with 22 bases between the two ends. CDR1 MNHNY and CDR2 SVGAGI come from the germline V gene (reference sequence). CDR3 length: 15 amino acids. Written as DNA, the CDR3 is TGTGCCATCAAAGACCGGGACACTGGGGCTTCACCCCTCCACTTT. Translation: CAIKDRDTGASPLHF.

This chain joins TRBV27 and TRBJ2-5; tentative D call: TRBD2 (6 bases). Per germline, CDR1 MNHEY and CDR2 SMNVEV (reference sequence). Trimming pared 5 bases from V and 7 bases from J, leaving 11 bases between. The CDR3 sequence is 12 residues long. The CDR3 nucleotides are TGTGCCAGCAGTGGCAGGGAGGCGACCCAGTACTTC. Translating gives CASSGREATQYF.

V gene TRBV2 combines with J gene TRBJ2-7, with D possibly TRBD1 on 6 matching bases. The CDR3 totals 14 residues. The ends were cut back, 4 bases at V and 3 bases at J, with 13 bases in the middle. Germline CDR1 SNHLY, CDR2 FYNNEI. CDR3: CASSGTGDIYEQYF. CDR3 DNA: TGTGCCAGCAGTGGGACTGGGGACATCTACGAGCAGTACTTC.

The sample holds a few counts of this clone. The rearrangement links TRBV5-1 to TRBJ1-5; perhaps TRBD1 as D (5 bases). Germline V gene sequence: CDR1 SGHRS, CDR2 YFSETQ. The CDR3 is 14 amino acids. With 6 bases removed from V and 3 bases from J, the gap between germline ends came to 13 bases. The CDR3 protein is CASKDTGPNQPQHF. DNA of the CDR3: TGCGCCAGCAAGGATACAGGCCCCAATCAGCCCCAGCATTTT.

V and J are TRBV4-3 and TRBJ2-7; 11 bases align to TRBD2. V lost 3 bases to trimming and J lost 2 bases; unmatched junction nucleotides: 6. Germline values: CDR1 LGHNA, CDR2 YSLEER. The CDR3 loop spans 16 amino acids. In nucleotides, the CDR3 is TGCGCCAGCAGCCAGTTTCTAGCGGGAGGTGCCTACGAGCAGTACTTC. It is translated as CASSQFLAGGAYEQYF.

V and J are TRBV7-8 and TRBJ2-5; 8 positions agree with TRBD1. Germline V gene lookup returns CDR1 SGHVS and CDR2 FQNEAQ. V trimming: 5 bases; J trimming: 1 base; junction bases outside the gene matches: 9. The CDR3 length is 16 residues. CDR3 protein: CASSPRQGRPQETQYF. As DNA, the CDR3 is TGTGCCAGCAGCCCAAGACAGGGGCGGCCCCAAGAGACCCAGTACTTC.

The chain employs TRBV24-1 and TRBJ2-5; 10 bases match TRBD2. This CDR3 comprises 16 residues. Germline CDR1 and CDR2: KGHDR and SFDVKD. Trimming cost V 4 bases and J 1 base; bases outside gene matches: 5. The CDR3 DNA follows: TGTGCCACCAGTGAACGAGCGGGGGGGCCCCAAGAGACCCAGTACTTC. Its protein product is CATSERAGGPQETQYF.

The chain carries TRBV5-1 and TRBJ2-1; the match to TRBD2 covers 9 bases. V lost 2 bases to trimming and J lost 5 bases; unmatched junction nucleotides: 5. Germline-derived CDR1 and CDR2 are SGHRS and YFSETQ. CDR3 length: 15 residues. The CDR3 nucleotides are TGCGCCAGCAGCTTCCTCGGCGGGGGGGACAATGAGCAGTTCTTC. Protein product: CASSFLGGGDNEQFF.

This rearrangement joins TRBV28 to TRBJ1-5; possibly TRBD1 for D (6 bases). The germline CDR1 and CDR2 sequences are MDHEN and SYDVKM. V was cut by 3 bases and J by 6 bases, with 15 bases left in between. The CDR3 contains 15 residues. The CDR3 DNA sequence: TGTGCCAGCAGTTTGACAGGCCCGGTAGGTCAGCCCCAGCATTTT. This codes for CASSLTGPVGQPQHF.

The chain uses TRBV27 and TRBJ2-5; D unclear. CDR1 is MNHEY and CDR2 is SMNVEV in the germline V gene (reference sequence). V was trimmed by 6 bases and J by 7 bases, leaving 9 bases between them. The CDR3 runs to 11 residues. CDR3 bases: TGTGCCAGCAGCCCCAGAGGGACCCAGTACTTC. As protein: CASSPRGTQYF.

The rearrangement uses TRBV3-1 (or the pseudogene TRBV3-2) and TRBJ1-1, with 9 bases identical to TRBD1. With 4 bases clipped from V and 4 bases from J, the junction kept 19 bases outside the gene matches. The CDR3 runs 19 residues. Looked up from germline, CDR1 is LGHDT and CDR2 is YNNKEL (reference sequence). The chain's CDR3 is CASSPAFDRGEFLSTEAFF. CDR3 nucleotide sequence: TGTGCCAGCAGCCCTGCCTTCGACAGGGGGGAATTCTTGAGCACTGAAGCTTTCTTT.

The chain recombines TRBV4-3 with TRBJ1-1; possibly TRBD1 for D (6 bases). The V end lost 1 base, the J end lost 1 base, and 10 bases lay between the germline ends. Per the germline V gene, CDR1 is LGHNA and CDR2 is YSLEER. This CDR3 has 15 residues. In nucleotides, the CDR3 is TGCGCCAGCAGCCAAGCGGCCAGGGGGAACACTGAAGCTTTCTTT. It specifies CASSQAARGNTEAFF.

The genes are TRBV10-3 and TRBJ1-1, with TRBD1 matching over 9 bases. The J segment lost 0 bases and the V segment lost 2 bases, leaving 7 bases of the junction unmatched. CDR3 size: 17 residues. Looked up from germline, CDR1 is ENHRY and CDR2 is SYGVKD. CDR3 sequence: CAISERTGAMMNTEAFF. CDR3 DNA sequence: TGTGCCATCAGTGAGCGGACAGGGGCCATGATGAACACTGAAGCTTTCTTT.

This sequence joins TRBV7-2 and TRBJ2-2; D may be TRBD2 (5 bases). V gave up 3 bases and J gave up 3 bases, with 8 bases separating them. CDR1 is SGHTA and CDR2 is FQGNSA in the germline V gene. The CDR3 runs to 14 residues. CDR3 DNA: TGTGCCAGCAGCTTGACGGGATACACCGGGGAGCTGTTTTTT. The encoded protein is CASSLTGYTGELFF.

The chain links TRBV6-2 or TRBV6-3 to TRBJ2-1; 10 bases line up with TRBD2. V was clipped by 4 bases and J by 3 bases; unmatched bases: 3. This CDR3 contains 15 residues. CDR1 MNHEY and CDR2 SVGEGT come from the germline V gene. CDR3 protein: CASSSLAGVYNEQFF. The DNA of the CDR3 is TGTGCCAGCAGTTCCCTAGCGGGAGTCTACAATGAGCAGTTCTTC.